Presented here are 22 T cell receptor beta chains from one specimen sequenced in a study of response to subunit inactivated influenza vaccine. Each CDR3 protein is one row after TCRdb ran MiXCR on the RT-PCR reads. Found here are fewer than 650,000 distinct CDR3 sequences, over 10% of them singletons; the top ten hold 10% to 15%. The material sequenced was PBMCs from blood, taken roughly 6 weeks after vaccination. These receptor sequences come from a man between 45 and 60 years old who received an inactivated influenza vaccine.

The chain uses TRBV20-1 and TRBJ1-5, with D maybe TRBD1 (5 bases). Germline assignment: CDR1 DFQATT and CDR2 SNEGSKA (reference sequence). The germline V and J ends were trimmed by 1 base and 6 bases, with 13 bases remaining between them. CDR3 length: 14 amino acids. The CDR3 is CSARVRVGGQPQHF. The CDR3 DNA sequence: TGCAGTGCTAGAGTCCGAGTCGGGGGTCAGCCCCAGCATTTT.

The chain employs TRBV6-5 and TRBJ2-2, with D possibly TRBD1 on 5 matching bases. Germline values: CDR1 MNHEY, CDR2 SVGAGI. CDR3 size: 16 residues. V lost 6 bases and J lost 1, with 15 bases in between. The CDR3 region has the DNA TGTGCCAGCAGCTTAGGACACTGGGTGAACACCGGGGAGCTGTTTTTT. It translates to CASSLGHWVNTGELFF.

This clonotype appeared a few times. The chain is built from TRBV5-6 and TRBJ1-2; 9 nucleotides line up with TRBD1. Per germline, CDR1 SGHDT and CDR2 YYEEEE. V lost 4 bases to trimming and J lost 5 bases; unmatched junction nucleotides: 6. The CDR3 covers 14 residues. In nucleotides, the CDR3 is TGTGCCAGCAGCGGGACAGGGTCTGGATATGGCTACACCTTC. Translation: CASSGTGSGYGYTF. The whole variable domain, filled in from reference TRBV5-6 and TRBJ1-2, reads DAGVTQSPTHLIKTRGQQVTLRCSPKSGHDTVSWYQQALGQGPQFIFQYYEEEERQRGNFPDRFSGHQFPNYSSELNVNALLLGDSALYLCASSGTGSGYGYTFGSGTRLTVV.

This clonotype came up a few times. Here the CDR3 reads CASSFRVRTDTRNSPLHF. The CDR3 DNA reads TGTGCCAGCAGCTTTAGGGTGAGGACGGATACACGGAATTCACCCCTCCACTTT. J is TRBJ1-6 and V is TRBV5-6; D gene uncertain. V lost 2 bases and J lost 7, with 22 bases in between. Germline V CDR1 and CDR2: SGHDT, YYEEEE. This CDR3 has 18 amino acids.

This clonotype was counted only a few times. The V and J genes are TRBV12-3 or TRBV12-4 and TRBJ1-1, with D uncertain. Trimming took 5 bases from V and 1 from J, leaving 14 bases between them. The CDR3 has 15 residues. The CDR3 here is CASSPSSLRNTEAFF. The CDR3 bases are TGTGCCAGCAGTCCGTCGTCCCTGAGGAACACTGAAGCTTTCTTT.

CDR3 DNA sequence: TGCAGTGCTAGAGATGGACAGGGTGGACGAGAAAAACTGTTTTTT. Its protein is CSARDGQGGREKLFF. This chain connects TRBV20-1 to TRBJ1-4; 8 nucleotides match TRBD1. Germline-derived CDR1 and CDR2 are DFQATT and SNEGSKA (reference sequence). The CDR3 runs to 15 residues. The ends lost 0 bases at V and 8 bases at J; junction bases unmatched: 8.

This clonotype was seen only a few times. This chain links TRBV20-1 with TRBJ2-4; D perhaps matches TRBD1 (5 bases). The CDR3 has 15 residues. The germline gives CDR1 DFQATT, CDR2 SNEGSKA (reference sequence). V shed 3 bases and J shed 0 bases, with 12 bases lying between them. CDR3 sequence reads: CSASRQTLAKNIQYF. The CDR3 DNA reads TGCAGTGCTAGCAGACAGACTTTAGCCAAAAACATTCAGTACTTC.

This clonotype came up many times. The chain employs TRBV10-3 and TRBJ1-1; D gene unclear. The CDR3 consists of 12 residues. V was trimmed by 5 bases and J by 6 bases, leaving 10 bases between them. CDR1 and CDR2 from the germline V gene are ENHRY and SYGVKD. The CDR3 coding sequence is TGTGCCATCAGTCAGTTTGGGGCTGAAGCTTTCTTT. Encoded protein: CAISQFGAEAFF.

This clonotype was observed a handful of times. The CDR3 spells CASSLSGGAKDTQYF. The CDR3 DNA is TGTGCCAGCAGTTTGAGCGGGGGGGCCAAAGATACGCAGTATTTT. The gene calls are TRBV12-3 or TRBV12-4 and TRBJ2-3, with 10 bases aligning to TRBD2. This CDR3 contains 15 residues. V shed 3 bases and J 5 bases; nucleotides not matched to a gene: 5.

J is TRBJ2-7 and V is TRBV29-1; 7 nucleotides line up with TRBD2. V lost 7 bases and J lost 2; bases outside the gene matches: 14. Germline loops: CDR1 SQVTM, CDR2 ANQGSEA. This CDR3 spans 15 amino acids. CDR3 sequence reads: CSAGHRLADTYEQYF. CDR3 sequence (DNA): TGCAGCGCTGGGCACCGGCTAGCGGACACCTACGAGCAGTACTTC.

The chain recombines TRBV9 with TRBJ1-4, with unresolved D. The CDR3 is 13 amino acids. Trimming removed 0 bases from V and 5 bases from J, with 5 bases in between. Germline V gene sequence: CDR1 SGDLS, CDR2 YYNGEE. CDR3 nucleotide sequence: TGTGCCAGCAGCGTAGAAGAGAATGAAAAACTGTTTTTT. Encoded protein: CASSVEENEKLFF.

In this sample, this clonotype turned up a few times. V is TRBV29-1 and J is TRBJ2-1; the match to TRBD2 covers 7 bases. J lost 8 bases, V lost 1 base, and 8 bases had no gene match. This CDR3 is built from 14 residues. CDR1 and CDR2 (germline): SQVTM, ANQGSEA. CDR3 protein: CSVEVSSGPHEQFF. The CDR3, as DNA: TGCAGCGTTGAAGTGTCTAGCGGCCCCCATGAGCAGTTCTTC.

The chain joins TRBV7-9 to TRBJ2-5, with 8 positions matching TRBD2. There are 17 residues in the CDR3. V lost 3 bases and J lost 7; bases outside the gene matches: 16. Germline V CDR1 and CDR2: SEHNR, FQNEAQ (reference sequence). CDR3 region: CASSLAGGPTNRWTQYF. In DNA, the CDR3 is TGTGCCAGCAGCTTGGCGGGGGGCCCGACTAATCGGTGGACCCAGTACTTC.

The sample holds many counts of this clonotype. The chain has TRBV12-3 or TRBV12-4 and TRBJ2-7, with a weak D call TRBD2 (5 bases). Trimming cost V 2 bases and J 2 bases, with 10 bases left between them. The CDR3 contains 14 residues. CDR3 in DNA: TGTGCCAGCAGTTTACAGGACTCCACCTACGAGCAGTACTTC. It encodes CASSLQDSTYEQYF.

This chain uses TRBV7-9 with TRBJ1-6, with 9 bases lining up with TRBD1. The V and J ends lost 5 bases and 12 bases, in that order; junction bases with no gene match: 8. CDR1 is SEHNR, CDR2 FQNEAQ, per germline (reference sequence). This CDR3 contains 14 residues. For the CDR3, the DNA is TGTGCCAGCAGCCAGGGACAGGGAGTTGGACCCCTCCACTTT. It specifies CASSQGQGVGPLHF. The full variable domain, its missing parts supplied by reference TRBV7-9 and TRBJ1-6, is DTGVSQNPRHKITKRGQNVTFRCDPISEHNRLYWYRQTLGQGPEFLTYFQNEAQLEKSRLLSDRFSAERPKGSFSTLEIQRTEQGDSAMYLCASSQGQGVGPLHFGNGTRLTVT.

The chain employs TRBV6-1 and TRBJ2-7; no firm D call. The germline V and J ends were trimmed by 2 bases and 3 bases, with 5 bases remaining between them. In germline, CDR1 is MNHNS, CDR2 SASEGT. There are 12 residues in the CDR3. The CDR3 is CASSETVYEQYF. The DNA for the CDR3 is TGTGCCAGCAGTGAAACGGTCTACGAGCAGTACTTC.

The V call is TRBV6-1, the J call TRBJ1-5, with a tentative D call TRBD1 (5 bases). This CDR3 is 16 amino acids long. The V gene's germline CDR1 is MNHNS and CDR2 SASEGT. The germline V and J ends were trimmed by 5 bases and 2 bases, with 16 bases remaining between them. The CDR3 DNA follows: TGTGCCAGCAGTCGCCGCCGGGACGGAGGCAATCAGCCCCAGCATTTT. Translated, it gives CASSRRRDGGNQPQHF.

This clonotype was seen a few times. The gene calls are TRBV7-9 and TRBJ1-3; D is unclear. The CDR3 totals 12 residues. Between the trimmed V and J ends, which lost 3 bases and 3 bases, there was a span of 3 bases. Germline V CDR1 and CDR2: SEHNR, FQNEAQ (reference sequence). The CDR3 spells CASSFDGNTIYF. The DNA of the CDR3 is TGTGCCAGCAGCTTTGATGGAAACACCATATATTTT.

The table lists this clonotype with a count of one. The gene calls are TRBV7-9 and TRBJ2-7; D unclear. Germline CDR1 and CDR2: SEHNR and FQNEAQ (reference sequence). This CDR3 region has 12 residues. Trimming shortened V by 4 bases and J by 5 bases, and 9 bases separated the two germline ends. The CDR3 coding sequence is TGTGCCAGCAGCTCGCCCAGAAACGAGCAGTACTTC. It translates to CASSSPRNEQYF. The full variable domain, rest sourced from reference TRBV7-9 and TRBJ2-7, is DTGVSQNPRHKITKRGQNVTFRCDPISEHNRLYWYRQTLGQGPEFLTYFQNEAQLEKSRLLSDRFSAERPKGSFSTLEIQRTEQGDSAMYLCASSSPRNEQYFGPGTRLTVT.

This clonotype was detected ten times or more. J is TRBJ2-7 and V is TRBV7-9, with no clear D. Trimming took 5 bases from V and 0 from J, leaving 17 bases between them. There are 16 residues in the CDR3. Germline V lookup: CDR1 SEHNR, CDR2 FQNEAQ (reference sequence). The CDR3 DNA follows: TGTGCCAGCAGCCCCGAACCGTTGTCTTCCTCCTACGAGCAGTACTTC. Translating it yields CASSPEPLSSSYEQYF.

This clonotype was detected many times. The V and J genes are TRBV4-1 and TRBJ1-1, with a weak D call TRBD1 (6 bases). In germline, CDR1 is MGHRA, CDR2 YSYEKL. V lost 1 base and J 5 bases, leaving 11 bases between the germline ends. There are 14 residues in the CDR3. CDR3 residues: CASSQGAQGTEAFF. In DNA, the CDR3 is TGCGCCAGCAGCCAAGGGGCGCAGGGGACTGAAGCTTTCTTT.

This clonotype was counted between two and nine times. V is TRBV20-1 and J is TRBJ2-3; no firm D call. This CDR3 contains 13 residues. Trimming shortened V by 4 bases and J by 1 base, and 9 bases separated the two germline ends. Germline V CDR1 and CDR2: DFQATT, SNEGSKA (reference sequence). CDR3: CSAKAKGTDTQYF. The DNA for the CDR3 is TGCAGTGCTAAGGCTAAGGGCACAGATACGCAGTATTTT.